This entry lists 31 T cell receptor beta chains sequenced from one sample in a study of regulatory T cells in long-lasting Graves disease. Time point: persistent/refractory GD, antithyroid drugs over 5 years with positive TRAb. Making the TCR library involved RNA that had been extracted from PBMCs. Construction of the TCR beta libraries employed iRepertoire HTBI primers in conjunction with Arm-PCR of CDR3 regions. TCRdb re-called the multiplex PCR reads with MiXCR, one entry per CDR3 protein. The table records 400,000 to 500,000 distinct CDR3 sequences, approximately 22% of them present only once. The sequencing here drew on peripheral blood mononuclear cells (PBMCs), taken when the disease was refractory, from a patient treated with antithyroid drugs. The source of these receptors is a female donor with Graves disease.

A note on this clonotype: This sequence may be a read error, since a much larger clone differs from it by one base. J is TRBJ1-1 and V is TRBV5-1; no clear D. Looked up from germline, CDR1 is SGHRS and CDR2 is YFSETQ. This CDR3 spans 13 amino acids. The CDR3 sequence is CASSLVPFTEVFF. CDR3 sequence (DNA): TGTGCCAGCAGCTTGGTTCCCTTCACTGAAGTTTTCTTT.

CDR3 in amino acids: CASASLTGELFF. The CDR3 DNA is TGTGCCAGCGCCAGCCTCACCGGGGAGCTGTTTTTT. The chain combines TRBV6-4 with TRBJ2-2; D call uncertain. CDR3 length: 12 residues. The germline gives CDR1 MRHNA, CDR2 SNTAGT. V was trimmed by 8 bases and J by 4 bases, leaving 8 bases between them.

This CDR3 is CASSGGTGEGSWGYTF. The CDR3 DNA sequence: TGTGCCAGCAGCGGGGGGACAGGGGAGGGGTCCTGGGGCTACACCTTC. This sequence joins TRBV7-2 and TRBJ1-2; TRBD1 agrees at 10 bases. The CDR3 sequence is 16 residues long. From germline, CDR1 is SGHTA and CDR2 FQGNSA. V was pared by 5 bases and J by 8 bases, with 14 bases of the junction left unmatched.

This chain connects TRBV24-1 to TRBJ2-1; 9 positions match TRBD2. Germline trimming cut 9 bases from V and 3 bases from J; bases unmatched to any gene: 5. The germline V gene encodes CDR1 KGHDR and CDR2 SFDVKD. This CDR3 has 14 residues. The CDR3 here is CATQIAGDYNEQFF. CDR3 DNA: TGTGCCACCCAAATAGCGGGGGACTACAATGAGCAGTTCTTC.

This clonotype has at least ten counts. The DNA for the CDR3 is TGCAGTGCTAGACCTGTAGCGGGAGGGCCCCATGAGCAGTTCTTC. It translates to CSARPVAGGPHEQFF. The V gene is TRBV20-1, the J gene TRBJ2-1, with 11 bases fitting TRBD2. V lost 2 bases and J lost 8; bases outside the gene matches: 8. The CDR3 has 15 amino acids. Germline V CDR1 and CDR2: DFQATT, SNEGSKA (reference sequence).

The sample holds many counts of this clonotype. The chain employs TRBV6-1 and TRBJ2-2, with 7 positions matching TRBD1. Germline V CDR1 and CDR2: MNHNS, SASEGT. Unmatched junction bases numbered 6, after V lost 7 bases and J lost 7 bases. This CDR3 spans 13 amino acids. The CDR3 spells CASNYRGNGELFF. In DNA form, the CDR3 reads TGTGCCAGCAACTACAGGGGCAACGGGGAGCTGTTTTTT.

This clonotype was observed many times. In DNA, the CDR3 is TGTGCCAGCAGCTCCCCCTGGACAGGGGGCTCCCAAGAGACCCAGTACTTC. Translating gives CASSSPWTGGSQETQYF. V usage is TRBV7-2 and J usage is TRBJ2-5, with 11 bases identical to TRBD1. This CDR3 has 17 residues. The V gene end was trimmed by 4 bases and the J gene end by 1 base; junction bases not matched to a gene: 8. Germline V gene data show CDR1 as SGHTA and CDR2 as FQGNSA.

This clonotype was seen repeatedly, ten times or more. The chain links TRBV28 to TRBJ1-2; maybe TRBD1 (5 bases). The germline CDR1 and CDR2 sequences are MDHEN and SYDVKM. This CDR3 is 13 amino acids long. The V gene lost 7 bases and the J gene lost 5 bases, with 14 bases spanning the gap. Here the CDR3 reads CASKRGGPYGYTF. DNA for the CDR3: TGTGCCAGCAAACGGGGGGGACCGTATGGCTACACCTTC.

In regard to this clonotype: A read error is possible here, since a much larger clone lies one base away. CDR3 protein: CASSFRFGVTGTQYF. DNA for the CDR3: TGTGCCAGCAGTTTTCGGTTTGGGGTAACGGGGACCCAGTACTTC. The J gene is TRBJ2-5, the V gene TRBV15; no definite D call. Trimming left V 10 bases short and J 7 bases short, with 25 bases between. The CDR3 has 15 residues. The germline V gene encodes CDR1 LNHNV and CDR2 YYDKDF (reference sequence).

This clonotype was counted between two and nine times. The chain is built from TRBV30 and TRBJ1-5, with unresolved D. The CDR3 is 13 residues long. Germline V lookup: CDR1 GTSNPN, CDR2 SVGIG (reference sequence). Deletions cut 4 bases from V and 5 bases from J, with 12 bases between. As DNA, the CDR3 is TGTGCCTGGACAACCGGGTTAGATCAGCCCCAGCATTTT. Translated: CAWTTGLDQPQHF.

This clonotype was observed a few times. The chain is built from TRBV5-1 and TRBJ1-4, with TRBD1 identical over 8 bases. The CDR3 contains 15 residues. CDR1 and CDR2 from the germline V gene are SGHRS and YFSETQ. J was trimmed by 7 bases and V by 4 bases; bases with no gene match: 9. In nucleotides, the CDR3 is TGCGCCAGCAGCCCCGGCCAGGGGGCCGGTGAAAAACTGTTTTTT. It codes for CASSPGQGAGEKLFF.

Notes on this clonotype: A much bigger clone sits one base away, suggesting this may be a read error. This chain joins TRBV20-1 and TRBJ1-1; D remains unclear. Germline V gene sequence: CDR1 DFQATT, CDR2 SNEGSKA (reference sequence). The CDR3 is 15 residues long. This CDR3 is CSARDARSMNAEAFF. The CDR3 DNA reads TGCAGTGCTAGAGATGCGCGGTCGATGAACGCTGAAGCTTTCTTT.

As regards this clonotype: Just one base apart from a much larger clone, this may be a read error. The CDR3 does not end in the conserved phenylalanine or tryptophan, so this is likely a read error. The J gene is TRBJ1-6, the V gene TRBV7-2, with D possibly matching TRBD1 (5 bases). The CDR3 is 14 amino acids. Germline V lookup: CDR1 SGHTA, CDR2 FQGNSA. V was clipped by 1 base and J by 6 bases, with 7 bases between them. CDR3 in DNA: TGTGCCAGCAGCTTAGGGACATTTAATTCACCCCTCCACCTT. This translates into CASSLGTFNSPLHL.

Turning to this clonotype: A single base separates this from a much larger clone, so it may be a read error. The chain joins TRBV12-5 to TRBJ2-2; TRBD1 matches at 8 bases. Germline V gene sequence: CDR1 LGHNT, CDR2 FRNRAP. The CDR3 totals 14 residues. CDR3 sequence (DNA): TGTGCTAGTGGTCAATCAGGGGGCCACGGGGAGCTGCTTTTT. As protein: CASGQSGGHGELLF.

The gene calls are TRBV20-1 and TRBJ1-1; TRBD1 is a possible D gene (5 bases). Between the trimmed V and J ends, which lost 5 bases and 4 bases, there was a span of 14 bases. CDR1 is DFQATT, CDR2 SNEGSKA, per germline (reference sequence). CDR3 size: 13 residues. The CDR3: CSAVPGVPTEAFF. The CDR3 DNA sequence: TGCAGTGCTGTGCCGGGGGTACCCACTGAAGCTTTCTTT.

This clonotype was seen a few times. This sequence joins TRBV20-1 and TRBJ2-4; D gene ambiguous. The CDR3 sequence is 15 residues long. The V gene's germline CDR1 is DFQATT and CDR2 SNEGSKA (reference sequence). The V gene lost 3 bases and the J gene lost 1 base, with 13 bases spanning the gap. The CDR3 bases are TGCAGTGCTAGTGACTTTCCCCAGGCCAAAAACATTCAGTACTTC. As protein: CSASDFPQAKNIQYF.

The rearrangement links TRBV6-1 to TRBJ1-1, with D possibly TRBD1 on 5 matching bases. CDR1 is MNHNS, CDR2 SASEGT, per germline. V dropped 7 bases and J dropped 11 bases, with 14 bases sitting between them. CDR3 length: 11 residues. The CDR3 DNA sequence: TGTGCCAGCATTATAAACGGGGCGGCTTTCTTT. Translated, it gives CASIINGAAFF.

The rearrangement joins TRBV5-5 to TRBJ1-6; D is perhaps TRBD1 (5 bases). CDR1 is SGHKS and CDR2 is YYEKEE in the germline V gene (reference sequence). The germline V and J ends were trimmed by 2 bases and 8 bases, with 11 bases remaining between them. The CDR3 spans 14 residues. The DNA of the CDR3 is TGTGCCAGCAGCTTCAGGGATGGTGATTCACCCCTCCACTTT. As protein: CASSFRDGDSPLHF.

Ten or more counts support this clonotype. V gene TRBV7-2 combines with J gene TRBJ2-5, with D tentatively TRBD2 (5 bases). This CDR3 is built from 15 residues. Trimming left V 5 bases short and J 2 bases short, with 15 bases between. From germline, CDR1 is SGHTA and CDR2 FQGNSA. Here the CDR3 DNA reads TGTGCCAGCAGCAACCGAGGGAACGCGCAAGAGACCCAGTACTTC. It codes for CASSNRGNAQETQYF.

This clonotype was recorded many times. The V gene is TRBV27, the J gene TRBJ2-5, with TRBD1 identical over 7 bases. CDR1 and CDR2 (germline): MNHEY, SMNVEV (reference sequence). V dropped 4 bases and J dropped 1; count of bases not matched to a gene: 3. This CDR3 is built from 14 residues. CDR3 sequence reads: CASSSGTVQETQYF. The DNA of the CDR3 is TGTGCCAGCAGTTCCGGGACAGTCCAAGAGACCCAGTACTTC.

The genes are TRBV3-1 and TRBJ2-5; 10 bases agree with TRBD2. Looked up from germline, CDR1 is LGHDT and CDR2 is YNNKEL (reference sequence). Trimming cost V 6 bases and J 3 bases; bases outside gene matches: 10. The CDR3 is made up of 16 amino acids. CDR3 in DNA: TGTGCCAGCAGGGCACTTGGGACTAGCGACGAAGAGACCCAGTACTTC. Its translation is CASRALGTSDEETQYF.

This sequence joins TRBV30 and TRBJ1-3, with D unclear. Germline V gives CDR1 GTSNPN, CDR2 SVGIG (reference sequence). There are 13 residues in the CDR3. V shed 4 bases and J shed 2 bases, with 9 bases lying between them. The CDR3, as DNA: TGTGCCTGGAAACGGGCAGCTGGAAACACCATATATTTT. Translated, it gives CAWKRAAGNTIYF.

At least ten counts were recorded for this clonotype. DNA for the CDR3: TGTGCCAGCAGTTTCTGCTTGCGGGGGATGAACACTGAAGCTTTCTTT. Its translation: CASSFCLRGMNTEAFF. This sequence joins TRBV12-3 or TRBV12-4 and TRBJ1-1; tentative D call: TRBD1 (5 bases). The V end was cut by 3 bases, the J end by 0 bases, with 14 bases between. CDR3 size: 16 residues.

This clonotype was counted many times. The rearrangement joins TRBV7-2 to TRBJ1-2; D might be TRBD1 (5 bases). This CDR3 has 13 residues. Trimming took off 6 bases at V and 1 base at J, with 9 bases between the two ends. In germline, CDR1 is SGHTA, CDR2 FQGNSA. Written as DNA, the CDR3 is TGTGCCAGCAGTCCGGGACGTAACTATGGCTACACCTTC. Its protein product is CASSPGRNYGYTF.

V is TRBV11-3 and J is TRBJ2-2, with D tentatively TRBD1 (5 bases). Germline-derived CDR1 and CDR2 are SGHNT and YENEEA. This CDR3 is 19 amino acids long. V lost 3 bases and J lost 1, with 21 bases in between. CDR3 amino acids: CASSFLLDTRHVNTGELFF. The CDR3 coding sequence is TGTGCCAGCAGCTTTCTTCTGGACACGAGACATGTGAACACCGGGGAGCTGTTTTTT.

With respect to this clonotype: One junction end does not reproduce the germline sequence, and a read error may be involved. The rearrangement uses TRBV6-1 and TRBJ1-2; possibly TRBD1 for D (6 bases). Germline V lookup: CDR1 MNHNS, CDR2 SASEGT. This CDR3 has 13 amino acids. This CDR3 is CASSQDSGGPGSF. In DNA, the CDR3 is TGTGCCAGCAGTCAGGATTCGGGGGGGCCTGGCAGCTTC.

This clonotype has a count of ten or more. The chain has TRBV29-1 and TRBJ1-2, with D possibly matching TRBD1 (5 bases). Germline CDR1 is SQVTM and CDR2 is ANQGSEA. The V gene lost 7 bases and the J gene lost 8 bases, with 17 bases spanning the gap. This CDR3 has 12 residues. The CDR3 DNA sequence: TGCAGCGGGCGGGCAGGGTCTGACGGCTACACCTTC. Its protein product is CSGRAGSDGYTF.

In its sample, this clonotype was seen many times. This rearrangement joins TRBV28 to TRBJ2-7; 7 nucleotides match TRBD1. This CDR3 has 16 amino acids. Germline V gene data show CDR1 as MDHEN and CDR2 as SYDVKM. V dropped 10 bases and J dropped 4; count of bases not matched to a gene: 19. Here the CDR3 reads CATSSPSKDRSYEQYF. The CDR3 nucleotides are TGTGCCACCTCGTCCCCTAGTAAGGACAGGTCGTACGAGCAGTACTTC.

The chain is built from TRBV11-2 and TRBJ1-6; the D gene is possibly TRBD1 (6 bases). Germline V gives CDR1 SGHAT, CDR2 FQNNGV. CDR3 length: 17 residues. Trimming pared 6 bases from V and 2 bases from J, leaving 17 bases between. In nucleotides, the CDR3 is TGTGCCAGCAGGTTTATCAGGGGATTCACCTATAATTCACCCCTCCACTTT. This codes for CASRFIRGFTYNSPLHF.

As regards this clonotype: Since a much larger clone is just one base distant, this may be a read error. The CDR3 DNA follows: TGTGCCGGCAGTCGGACAGGGGCGAACACCGGGGAGCTGTTTTTT. Amino acids: CAGSRTGANTGELFF. The chain employs TRBV6-2 or TRBV6-3 and TRBJ2-2; 9 bases are a match to TRBD1. This CDR3 has 15 residues. From germline, CDR1 is MNHEY and CDR2 SVGEGT.

The table lists this clonotype with many counts. V usage is TRBV12-3 or TRBV12-4 and J usage is TRBJ1-5; a possible D gene is TRBD1 (6 bases). Trimming shortened V by 6 bases and J by 1 base, and 19 bases separated the two germline ends. The CDR3 extends over 17 amino acids. This CDR3 is CASRAGTPFSSNQPQHF. The CDR3 coding sequence is TGTGCCAGCAGAGCCGGGACACCCTTTTCGAGCAATCAGCCCCAGCATTTT.